This T cell receptor (beta chain) was identified during a study of T cells after yellow fever vaccination. Study at large: SMART-Seq v4 Ultra Low Input handled preparation of low-cell-number fractions.

The CDR3 extends over 17 amino acids. The V segment lost 0 bases and the J segment 6 bases; nucleotides outside the gene matches: 7. TCRdb re-called the 5' RACE reads with MiXCR, one entry per CDR3 protein. The sample lists 300,000 to 350,000 distinct CDR3 sequences; roughly 4% were seen once. Specimen: PBMCs, collected 5 days after the yellow fever booster vaccination. The chain has TRBV23-1 and TRBJ1-6; 8 nucleotides match TRBD1. TRBV23-1 is sorted into the ORF group, with uncertain function. This sequence originates from a man younger than 30 who received the YFV17D yellow fever vaccine. DNA for the CDR3: TGCGCCAGCAGTCAATCTGTGACAGGGGAACCTAATTCACCCCTCCACTTT. Translation: CASSQSVTGEPNSPLHF.